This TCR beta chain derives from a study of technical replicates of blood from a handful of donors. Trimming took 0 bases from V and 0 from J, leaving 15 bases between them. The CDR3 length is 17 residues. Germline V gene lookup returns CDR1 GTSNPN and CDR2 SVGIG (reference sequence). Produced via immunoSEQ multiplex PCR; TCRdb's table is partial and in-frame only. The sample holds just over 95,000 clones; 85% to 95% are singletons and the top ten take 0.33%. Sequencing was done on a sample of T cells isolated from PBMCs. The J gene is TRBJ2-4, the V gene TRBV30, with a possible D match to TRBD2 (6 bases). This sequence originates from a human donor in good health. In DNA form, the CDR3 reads TGTGCCTGGAGTGTACTGGGTAGCGGACTAGCCAAAAACATTCAGTACTTC. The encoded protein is CAWSVLGSGLAKNIQYF.